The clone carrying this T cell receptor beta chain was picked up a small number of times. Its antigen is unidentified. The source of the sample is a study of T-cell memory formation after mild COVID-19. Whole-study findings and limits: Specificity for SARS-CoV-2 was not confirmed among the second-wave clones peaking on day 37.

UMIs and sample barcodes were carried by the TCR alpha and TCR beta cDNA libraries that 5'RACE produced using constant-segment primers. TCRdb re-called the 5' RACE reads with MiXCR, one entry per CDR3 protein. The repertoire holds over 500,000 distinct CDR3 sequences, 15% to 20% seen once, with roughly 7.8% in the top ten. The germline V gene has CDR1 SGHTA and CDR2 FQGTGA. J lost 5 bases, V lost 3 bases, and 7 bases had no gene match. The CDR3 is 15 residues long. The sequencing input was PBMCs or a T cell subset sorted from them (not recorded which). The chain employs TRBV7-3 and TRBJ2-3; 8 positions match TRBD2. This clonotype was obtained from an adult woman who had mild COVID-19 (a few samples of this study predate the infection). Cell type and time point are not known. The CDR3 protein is CASSFAGGAGDTQYF. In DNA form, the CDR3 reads TGTGCCAGCAGCTTCGCCGGGGGGGCCGGAGATACGCAGTATTTT.